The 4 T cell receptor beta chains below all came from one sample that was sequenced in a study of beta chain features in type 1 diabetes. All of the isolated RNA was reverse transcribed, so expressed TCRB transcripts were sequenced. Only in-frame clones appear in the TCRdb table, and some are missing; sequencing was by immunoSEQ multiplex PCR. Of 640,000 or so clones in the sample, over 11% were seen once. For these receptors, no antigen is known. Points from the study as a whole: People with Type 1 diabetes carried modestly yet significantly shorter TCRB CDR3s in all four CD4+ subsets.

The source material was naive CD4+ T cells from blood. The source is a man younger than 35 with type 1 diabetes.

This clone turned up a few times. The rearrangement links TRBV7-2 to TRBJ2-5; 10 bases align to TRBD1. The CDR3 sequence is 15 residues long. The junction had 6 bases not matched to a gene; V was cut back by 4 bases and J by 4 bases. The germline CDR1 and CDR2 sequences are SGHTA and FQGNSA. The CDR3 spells CASSWHWTGGETQYF. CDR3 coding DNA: TGTGCCAGCAGCTGGCACTGGACAGGGGGAGAGACCCAGTACTTC.

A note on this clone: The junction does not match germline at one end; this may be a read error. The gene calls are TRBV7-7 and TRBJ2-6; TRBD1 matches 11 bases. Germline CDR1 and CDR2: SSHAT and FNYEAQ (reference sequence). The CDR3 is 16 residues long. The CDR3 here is CASSSGQGAGANVLTF. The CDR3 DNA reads TGTGCTAGCAGCTCAGGACAGGGGGCCGGGGCCAACGTCCTGACTTTC.

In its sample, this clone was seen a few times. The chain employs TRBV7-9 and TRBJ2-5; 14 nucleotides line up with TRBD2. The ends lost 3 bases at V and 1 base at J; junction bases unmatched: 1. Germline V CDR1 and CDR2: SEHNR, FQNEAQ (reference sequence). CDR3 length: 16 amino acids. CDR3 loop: CASSLGLAGVQETQYF. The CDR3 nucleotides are TGTGCCAGCAGCTTGGGACTAGCGGGAGTCCAAGAGACCCAGTACTTC.

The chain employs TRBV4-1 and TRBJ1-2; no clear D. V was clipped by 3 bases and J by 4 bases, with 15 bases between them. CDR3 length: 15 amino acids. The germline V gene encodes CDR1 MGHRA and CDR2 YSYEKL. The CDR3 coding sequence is TGCGCCAGCAGCCAGCCCACGAGGGTGGGCTATGGCTACACCTTC. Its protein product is CASSQPTRVGYGYTF.